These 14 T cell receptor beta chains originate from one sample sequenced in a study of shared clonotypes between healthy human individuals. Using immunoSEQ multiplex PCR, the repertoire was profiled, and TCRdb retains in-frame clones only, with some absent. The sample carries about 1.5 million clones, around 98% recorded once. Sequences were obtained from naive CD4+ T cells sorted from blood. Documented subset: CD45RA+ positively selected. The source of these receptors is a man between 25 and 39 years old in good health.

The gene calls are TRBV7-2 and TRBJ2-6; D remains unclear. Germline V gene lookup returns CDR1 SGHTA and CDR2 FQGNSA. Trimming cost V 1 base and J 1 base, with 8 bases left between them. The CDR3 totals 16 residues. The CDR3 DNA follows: TGTGCCAGCAGCTTAGACCCGCCGTCTGGGGCCAACGTCCTGACTTTC. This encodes CASSLDPPSGANVLTF.

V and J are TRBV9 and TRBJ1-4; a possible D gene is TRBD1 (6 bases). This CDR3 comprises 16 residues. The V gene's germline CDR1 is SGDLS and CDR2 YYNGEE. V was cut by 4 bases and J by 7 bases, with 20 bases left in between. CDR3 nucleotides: TGTGCCAGCAGCCCCCGTAGATTCGGGGGCGGTGAAAAACTGTTTTTT. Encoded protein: CASSPRRFGGGEKLFF.

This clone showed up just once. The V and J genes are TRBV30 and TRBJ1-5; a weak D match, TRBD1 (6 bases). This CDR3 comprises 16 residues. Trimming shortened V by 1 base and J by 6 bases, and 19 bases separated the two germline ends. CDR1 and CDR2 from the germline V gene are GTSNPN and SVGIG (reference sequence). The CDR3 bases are TGTGCCTGGAGTGCATACAGGGCCCAAACCGGTCAGCCCCAGCATTTT. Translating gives CAWSAYRAQTGQPQHF.

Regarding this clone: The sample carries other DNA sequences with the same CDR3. The CDR3 DNA follows: TGCAGCGTTGTAGCGGGGGGATACGAGCAGTACTTC. Protein: CSVVAGGYEQYF. This chain connects TRBV29-1 to TRBJ2-7, with 10 bases fitting TRBD2. The length of the CDR3 is 12 residues. The V segment lost 4 bases and the J segment 4 bases; nucleotides outside the gene matches: 1. In germline, CDR1 is SQVTM, CDR2 ANQGSEA.

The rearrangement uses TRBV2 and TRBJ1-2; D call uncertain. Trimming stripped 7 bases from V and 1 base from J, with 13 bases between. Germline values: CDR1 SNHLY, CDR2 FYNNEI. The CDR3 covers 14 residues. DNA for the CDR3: TGTGCCAGCATCAAAACCGGACTTAACTATGGCTACACCTTC. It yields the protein CASIKTGLNYGYTF.

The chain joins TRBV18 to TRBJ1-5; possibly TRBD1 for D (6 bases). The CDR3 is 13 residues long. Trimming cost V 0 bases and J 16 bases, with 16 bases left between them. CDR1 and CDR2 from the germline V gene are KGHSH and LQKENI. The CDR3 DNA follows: TGTGCCAGCTCACCACCGGGGGCAGAGGTCCAACATTTT. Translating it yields CASSPPGAEVQHF.

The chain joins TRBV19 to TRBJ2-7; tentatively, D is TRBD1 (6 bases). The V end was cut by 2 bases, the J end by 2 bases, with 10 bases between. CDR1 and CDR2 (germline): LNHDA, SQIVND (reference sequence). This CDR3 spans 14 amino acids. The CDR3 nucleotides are TGTGCCAGTAGTATAATTGGGGGCCCCTACGAGCAGTACTTC. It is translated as CASSIIGGPYEQYF.

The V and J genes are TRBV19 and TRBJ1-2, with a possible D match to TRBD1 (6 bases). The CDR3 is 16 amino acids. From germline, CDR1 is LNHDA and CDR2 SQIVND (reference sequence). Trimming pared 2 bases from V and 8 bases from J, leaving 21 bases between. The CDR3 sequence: CASSILQGRSFRGYTF. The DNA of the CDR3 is TGTGCCAGTAGTATACTACAGGGAAGGTCGTTCCGGGGCTACACCTTC.

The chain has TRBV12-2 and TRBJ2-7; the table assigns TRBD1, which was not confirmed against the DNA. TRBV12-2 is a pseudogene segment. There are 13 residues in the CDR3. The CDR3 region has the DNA TGTGCAAGTCGCTTATACAGGACGGACGAGCAGTACTTC. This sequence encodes CASRLYRTDEQYF.

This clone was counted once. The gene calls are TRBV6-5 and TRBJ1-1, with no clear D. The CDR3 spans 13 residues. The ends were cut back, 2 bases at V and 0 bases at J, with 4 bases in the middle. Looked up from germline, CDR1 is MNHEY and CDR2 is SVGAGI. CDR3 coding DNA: TGTGCCAGCAGTTACCGTTTGAACACTGAAGCTTTCTTT. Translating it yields CASSYRLNTEAFF.

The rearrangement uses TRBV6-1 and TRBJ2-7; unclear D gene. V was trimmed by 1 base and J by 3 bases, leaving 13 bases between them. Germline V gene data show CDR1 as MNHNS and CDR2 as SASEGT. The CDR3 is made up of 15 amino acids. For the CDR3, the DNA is TGTGCCAGCAGTGAAGGTAGGGTTTATGGCTACGAGCAGTACTTC. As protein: CASSEGRVYGYEQYF.

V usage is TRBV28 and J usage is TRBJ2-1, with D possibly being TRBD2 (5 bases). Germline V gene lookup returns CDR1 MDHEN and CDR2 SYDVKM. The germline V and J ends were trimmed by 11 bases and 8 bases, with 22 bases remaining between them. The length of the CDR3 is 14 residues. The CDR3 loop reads CASADYRGSDEQFF. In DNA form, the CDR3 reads TGTGCCTCTGCAGACTACCGAGGGTCCGATGAGCAGTTCTTC.

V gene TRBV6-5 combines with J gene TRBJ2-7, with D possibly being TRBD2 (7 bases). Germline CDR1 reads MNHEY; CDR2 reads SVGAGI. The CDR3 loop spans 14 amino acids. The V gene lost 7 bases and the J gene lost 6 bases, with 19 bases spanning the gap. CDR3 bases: TGTGCCAGCACCAGGGGTCGGGGGGCGACCGAGCAGTACTTC. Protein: CASTRGRGATEQYF.

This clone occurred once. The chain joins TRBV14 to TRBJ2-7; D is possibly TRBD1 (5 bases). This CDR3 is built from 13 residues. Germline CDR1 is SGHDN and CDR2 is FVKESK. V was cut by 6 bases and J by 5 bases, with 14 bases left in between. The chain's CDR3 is CASRSGLIHEQYF. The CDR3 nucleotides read TGTGCCAGCAGGTCAGGGTTAATCCACGAGCAGTACTTC. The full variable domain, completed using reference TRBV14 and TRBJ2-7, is EAGVTQFPSHSVIEKGQTVTLRCDPISGHDNLYWYRRVMGKEIKFLLHFVKESKQDESGMPNNRFLAERTGGTYSTLKVQPAELEDSGVYFCASRSGLIHEQYFGPGTRLTVT.